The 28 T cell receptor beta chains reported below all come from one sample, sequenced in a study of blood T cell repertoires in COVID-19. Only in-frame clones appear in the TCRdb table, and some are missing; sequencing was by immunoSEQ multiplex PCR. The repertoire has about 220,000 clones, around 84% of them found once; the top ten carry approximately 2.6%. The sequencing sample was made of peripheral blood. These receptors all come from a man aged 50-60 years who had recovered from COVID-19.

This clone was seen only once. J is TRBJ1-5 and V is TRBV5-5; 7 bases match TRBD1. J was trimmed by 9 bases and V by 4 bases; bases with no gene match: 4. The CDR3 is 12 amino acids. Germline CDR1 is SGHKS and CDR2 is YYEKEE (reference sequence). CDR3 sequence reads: CASSLTGVPQHF. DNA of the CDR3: TGTGCCAGCAGCCTTACAGGGGTGCCCCAGCATTTT. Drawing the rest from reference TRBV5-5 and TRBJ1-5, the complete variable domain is DAGVTQSPTHLIKTRGQQVTLRCSPISGHKSVSWYQQVLGQGPQFIFQYYEKEERGRGNFPDRFSARQFPNYSSELNVNALLLGDSALYLCASSLTGVPQHFGDGTRLSIL.

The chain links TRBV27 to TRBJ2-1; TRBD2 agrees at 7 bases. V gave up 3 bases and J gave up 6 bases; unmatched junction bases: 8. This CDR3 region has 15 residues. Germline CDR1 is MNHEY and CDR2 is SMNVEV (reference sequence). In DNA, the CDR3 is TGTGCCAGCAGTTTCGGGCGGGAGCCCCTCAATGAGCAGTTCTTC. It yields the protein CASSFGREPLNEQFF.

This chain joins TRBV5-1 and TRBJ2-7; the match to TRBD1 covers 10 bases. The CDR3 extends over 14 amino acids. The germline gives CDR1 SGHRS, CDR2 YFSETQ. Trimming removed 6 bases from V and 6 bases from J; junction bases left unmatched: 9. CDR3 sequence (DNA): TGCGCCAGCAATACATGGACAGGGGGTGGCGAGCAGTACTTC. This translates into CASNTWTGGGEQYF. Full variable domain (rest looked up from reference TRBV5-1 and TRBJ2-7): KAGVTQTPRYLIKTRGQQVTLSCSPISGHRSVSWYQQTPGQGLQFLFEYFSETQRNKGNFPGRFSGRQFSNSRSEMNVSTLELGDSALYLCASNTWTGGGEQYFGPGTRLTVT.

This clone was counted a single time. The CDR3 coding sequence is TGCGCCAGCAGCTTGACCGGGAGCGACACAGATACGCAGTATTTT. Translated, it gives CASSLTGSDTDTQYF. This chain uses TRBV5-1 with TRBJ2-3; tentative D call: TRBD2 (6 bases). The CDR3 is 15 residues long. Germline assignment: CDR1 SGHRS and CDR2 YFSETQ. Trimming stripped 1 base from V and 2 bases from J, with 11 bases between.

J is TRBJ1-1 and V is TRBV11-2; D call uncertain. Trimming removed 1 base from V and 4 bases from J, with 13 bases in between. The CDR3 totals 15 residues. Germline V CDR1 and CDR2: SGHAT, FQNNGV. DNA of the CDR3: TGTGCCAGCAGCTTAGTCTCGACTAGTAGCACTGAAGCTTTCTTT. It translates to CASSLVSTSSTEAFF. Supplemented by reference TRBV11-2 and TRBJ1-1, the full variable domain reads EAGVAQSPRYKIIEKRQSVAFWCNPISGHATLYWYQQILGQGPKLLIQFQNNGVVDDSQLPKDRFSAERLKGVDSTLKIQPAKLEDSAVYLCASSLVSTSSTEAFFGQGTRLTVV.

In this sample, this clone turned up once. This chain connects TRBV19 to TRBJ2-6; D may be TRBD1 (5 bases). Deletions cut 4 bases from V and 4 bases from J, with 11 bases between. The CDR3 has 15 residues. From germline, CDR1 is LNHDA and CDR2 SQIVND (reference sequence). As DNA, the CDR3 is TGTGCCAGTAGTACTTGGGGCGACGGGGCCAACGTCCTGACTTTC. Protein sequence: CASSTWGDGANVLTF.

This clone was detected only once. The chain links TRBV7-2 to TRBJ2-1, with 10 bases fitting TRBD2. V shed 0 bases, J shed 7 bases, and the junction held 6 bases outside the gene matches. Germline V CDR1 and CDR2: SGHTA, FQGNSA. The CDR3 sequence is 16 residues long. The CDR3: CASSLASGRMRNEQFF. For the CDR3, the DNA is TGTGCCAGCAGCTTAGCTAGCGGGAGGATGCGGAATGAGCAGTTCTTC. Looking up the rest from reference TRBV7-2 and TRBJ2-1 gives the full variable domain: GAGVSQSPSNKVTEKGKDVELRCDPISGHTALYWYRQSLGQGLEFLIYFQGNSAPDKSGLPSDRFSAERTGGSVSTLTIQRTQQEDSAVYLCASSLASGRMRNEQFFGPGTRLTVL.

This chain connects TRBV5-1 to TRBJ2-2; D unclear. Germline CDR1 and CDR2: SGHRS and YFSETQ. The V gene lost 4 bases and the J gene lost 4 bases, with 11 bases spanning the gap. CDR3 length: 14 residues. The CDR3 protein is CASSVIQTTGELFF. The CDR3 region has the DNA TGCGCCAGCAGCGTGATACAAACCACCGGGGAGCTGTTTTTT.

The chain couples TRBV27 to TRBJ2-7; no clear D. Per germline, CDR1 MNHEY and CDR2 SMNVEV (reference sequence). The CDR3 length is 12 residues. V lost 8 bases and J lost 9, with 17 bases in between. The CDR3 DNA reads TGTGCCAGCGGCATCCTGGGCACGGTGCAGTACTTC. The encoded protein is CASGILGTVQYF.

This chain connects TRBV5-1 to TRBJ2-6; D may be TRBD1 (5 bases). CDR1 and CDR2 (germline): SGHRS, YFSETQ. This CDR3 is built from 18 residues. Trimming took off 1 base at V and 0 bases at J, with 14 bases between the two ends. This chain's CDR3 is CASSLFVGAYSGANVLTF. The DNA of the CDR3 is TGCGCCAGCAGCTTGTTCGTAGGGGCCTACTCTGGGGCCAACGTCCTGACTTTC.

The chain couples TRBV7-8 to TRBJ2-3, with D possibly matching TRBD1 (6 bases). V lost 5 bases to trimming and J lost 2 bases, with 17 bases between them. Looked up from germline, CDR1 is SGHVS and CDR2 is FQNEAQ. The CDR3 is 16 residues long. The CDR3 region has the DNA TGTGCCAGCAGCCGAGTTCTCCGGACAGACACAGATACGCAGTATTTT. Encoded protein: CASSRVLRTDTDTQYF. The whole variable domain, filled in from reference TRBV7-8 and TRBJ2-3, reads GAGVSQSPRYKVAKRGQDVALRCDPISGHVSLFWYQQALGQGPEFLTYFQNEAQLDKSGLPSDRFFAERPEGSVSTLKIQRTQQEDSAVYLCASSRVLRTDTDTQYFGPGTRLTVL.

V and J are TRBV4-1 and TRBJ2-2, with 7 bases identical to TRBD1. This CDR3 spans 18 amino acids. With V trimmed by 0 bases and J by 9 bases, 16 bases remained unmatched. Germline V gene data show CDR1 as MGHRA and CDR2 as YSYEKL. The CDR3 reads CASSQETDGDSLFWELFF. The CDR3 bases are TGCGCCAGCAGCCAAGAAACTGACGGGGACAGTTTGTTTTGGGAGCTGTTTTTT.

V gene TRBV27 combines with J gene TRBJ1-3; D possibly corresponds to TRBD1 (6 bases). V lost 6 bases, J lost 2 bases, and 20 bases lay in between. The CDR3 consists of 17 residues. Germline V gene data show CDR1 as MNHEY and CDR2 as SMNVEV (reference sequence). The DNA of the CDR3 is TGTGCCAGCAGCCCCCTCCCGAGGGGGAACGCTGGAAACACCATATATTTT. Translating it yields CASSPLPRGNAGNTIYF.

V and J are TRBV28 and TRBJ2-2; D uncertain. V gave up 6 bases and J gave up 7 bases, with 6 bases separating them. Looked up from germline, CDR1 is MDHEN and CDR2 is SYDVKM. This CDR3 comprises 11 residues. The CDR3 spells CASSWSGELFF. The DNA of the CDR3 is TGTGCCAGCAGCTGGAGCGGGGAGCTGTTTTTT.

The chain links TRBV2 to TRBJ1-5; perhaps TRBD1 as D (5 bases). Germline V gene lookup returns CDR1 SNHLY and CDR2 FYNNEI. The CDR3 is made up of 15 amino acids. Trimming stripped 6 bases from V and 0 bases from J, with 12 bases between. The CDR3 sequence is CASRAGRNSNQPQHF. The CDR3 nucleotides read TGTGCCAGCAGGGCGGGACGGAATAGCAATCAGCCCCAGCATTTT.

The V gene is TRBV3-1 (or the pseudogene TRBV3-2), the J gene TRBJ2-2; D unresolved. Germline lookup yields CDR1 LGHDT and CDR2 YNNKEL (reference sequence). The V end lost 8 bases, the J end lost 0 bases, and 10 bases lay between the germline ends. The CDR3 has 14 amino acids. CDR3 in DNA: TGTGCCAGCCTCTCCGGAGCGAACACCGGGGAGCTGTTTTTT. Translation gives CASLSGANTGELFF.

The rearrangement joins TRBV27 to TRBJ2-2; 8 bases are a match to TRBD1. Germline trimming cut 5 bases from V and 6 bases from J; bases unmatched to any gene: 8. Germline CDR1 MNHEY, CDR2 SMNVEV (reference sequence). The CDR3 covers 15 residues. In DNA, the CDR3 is TGTGCCAGCAGTCTCCGGACAGGGCGTTCCGGGGAGCTGTTTTTT. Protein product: CASSLRTGRSGELFF.

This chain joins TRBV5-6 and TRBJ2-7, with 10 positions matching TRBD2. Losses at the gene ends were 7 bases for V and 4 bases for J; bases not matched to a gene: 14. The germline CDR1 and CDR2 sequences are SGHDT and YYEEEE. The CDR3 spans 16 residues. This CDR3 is CASLPWSSGSLYEQYF. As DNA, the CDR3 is TGTGCCAGCCTCCCCTGGTCTAGCGGGAGTTTATACGAGCAGTACTTC. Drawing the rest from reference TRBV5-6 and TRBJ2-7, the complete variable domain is DAGVTQSPTHLIKTRGQQVTLRCSPKSGHDTVSWYQQALGQGPQFIFQYYEEEERQRGNFPDRFSGHQFPNYSSELNVNALLLGDSALYLCASLPWSSGSLYEQYFGPGTRLTVT.

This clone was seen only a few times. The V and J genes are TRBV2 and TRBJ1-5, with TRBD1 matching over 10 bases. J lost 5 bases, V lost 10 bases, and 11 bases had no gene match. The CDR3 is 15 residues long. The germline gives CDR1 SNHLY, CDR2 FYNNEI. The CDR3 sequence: CATSPDRGTYQPQHF. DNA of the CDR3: TGTGCCACTTCACCGGACAGGGGGACGTATCAGCCCCAGCATTTT.

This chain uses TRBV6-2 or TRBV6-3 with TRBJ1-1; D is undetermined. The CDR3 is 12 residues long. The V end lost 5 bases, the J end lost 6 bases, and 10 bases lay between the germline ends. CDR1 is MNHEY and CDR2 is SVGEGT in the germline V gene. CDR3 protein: CASSHTGAEAFF. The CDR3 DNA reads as TGTGCCAGCAGTCATACCGGGGCTGAAGCTTTCTTT.

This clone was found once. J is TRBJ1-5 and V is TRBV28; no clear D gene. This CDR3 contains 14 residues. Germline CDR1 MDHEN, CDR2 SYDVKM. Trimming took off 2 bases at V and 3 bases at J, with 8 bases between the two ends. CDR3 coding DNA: TGTGCCAGCAGTTTACGAGCGTTCAATCAGCCCCAGCATTTT. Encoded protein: CASSLRAFNQPQHF.

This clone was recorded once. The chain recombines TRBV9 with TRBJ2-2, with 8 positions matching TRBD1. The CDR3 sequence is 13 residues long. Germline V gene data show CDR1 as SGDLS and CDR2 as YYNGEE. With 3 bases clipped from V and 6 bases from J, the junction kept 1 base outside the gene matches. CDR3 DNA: TGTGCCAGCAGCGCGACAGGGGCCGGGGAGCTGTTTTTT. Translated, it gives CASSATGAGELFF.

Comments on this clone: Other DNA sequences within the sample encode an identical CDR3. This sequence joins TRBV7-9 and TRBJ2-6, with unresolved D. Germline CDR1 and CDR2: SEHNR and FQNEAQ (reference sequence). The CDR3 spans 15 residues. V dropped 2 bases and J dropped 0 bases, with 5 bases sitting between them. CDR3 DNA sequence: TGTGCCAGCAGCTTACGGAGCTCTGGGGCCAACGTCCTGACTTTC. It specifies CASSLRSSGANVLTF. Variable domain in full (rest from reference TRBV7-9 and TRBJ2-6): DTGVSQNPRHKITKRGQNVTFRCDPISEHNRLYWYRQTLGQGPEFLTYFQNEAQLEKSRLLSDRFSAERPKGSFSTLEIQRTEQGDSAMYLCASSLRSSGANVLTFGAGSRLTVL.

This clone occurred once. The CDR3 region has the DNA TGTGCCAGCAGCTTGAGGGACAGGGCCTCCGGGGAGCTGTTTTTT. This encodes CASSLRDRASGELFF. V and J are TRBV5-4 and TRBJ2-2, with 9 nucleotides matching TRBD1. The CDR3 has 15 amino acids. V lost 1 base to trimming and J lost 6 bases; unmatched junction nucleotides: 4. Germline assignment: CDR1 SGHNT and CDR2 YYREEE (reference sequence).

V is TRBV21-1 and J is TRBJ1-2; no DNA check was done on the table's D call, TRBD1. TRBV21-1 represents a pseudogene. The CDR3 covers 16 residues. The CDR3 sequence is CASSSTHRGFGYGYTF. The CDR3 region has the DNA TGTGCCAGCAGCTCCACGCACAGGGGTTTTGGCTATGGCTACACCTTC.

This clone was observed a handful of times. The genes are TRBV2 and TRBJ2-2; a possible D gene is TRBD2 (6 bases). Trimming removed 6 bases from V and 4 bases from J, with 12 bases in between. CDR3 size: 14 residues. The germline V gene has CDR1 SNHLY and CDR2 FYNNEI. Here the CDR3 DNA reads TGTGCCAGCAGCGAGACTAGTCCCACCGGGGAGCTGTTTTTT. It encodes CASSETSPTGELFF.

The DNA of the CDR3 is TGTGCCACCCGGACAGGGGAACAAGGGCAGCCCCAGCATTTT. This translates into CATRTGEQGQPQHF. The chain employs TRBV27 and TRBJ1-5, with 9 bases lining up with TRBD1. This CDR3 has 14 residues. Germline-derived CDR1 and CDR2 are MNHEY and SMNVEV (reference sequence). Trimming removed 10 bases from V and 7 bases from J; junction bases left unmatched: 11.

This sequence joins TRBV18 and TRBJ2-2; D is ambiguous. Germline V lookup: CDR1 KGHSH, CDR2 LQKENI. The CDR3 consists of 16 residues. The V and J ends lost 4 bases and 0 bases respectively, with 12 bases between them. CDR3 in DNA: TGTGCCAGCTCACGACATCCACCCGCGAACACCGGGGAGCTGTTTTTT. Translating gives CASSRHPPANTGELFF.